Listed below are T cell receptor beta chains from one sample, sequenced in a study of shared clonotypes between healthy human individuals. Here immunoSEQ multiplex PCR was the method, and the copy in TCRdb shows in-frame clones only, minus some. The repertoire holds 800,000 or so clones, with roughly 96% as singletons. The sequencing sample was made of naive CD8+ T cells sorted from blood. The source of these receptors is a man aged 25 to 40 in good health. The CDR3 runs from the conserved cysteine through the conserved F or W. Fields, in order: V gene, clone size, D gene, J gene, CDR3 protein, CDR3 DNA. The D gene is left open where the match is weak. The size field is filled for only some rows; it gives once, few, many or a size class.

>TRBV7-9|.|.|TRBJ2-1
CASSKRLDSYNEQFF
TGTGCCAGCAGCAAACGACTGGATTCCTACAATGAGCAGTTCTTC
>TRBV29-1|.|TRBD1|TRBJ2-7
CSVEQGAPYEQYF
TGCAGCGTTGAACAGGGGGCCCCCTACGAGCAGTACTTC
>TRBV18|.|.|TRBJ2-1
CASSPRGTQKGNEQFF
TGTGCCAGCTCACCACGTGGGACCCAGAAGGGCAATGAGCAGTTCTTC
>TRBV6-5|.|.|TRBJ2-2
CASSYSLAANTGELFF
TGTGCCAGCAGTTACTCGCTCGCGGCAAACACCGGGGAGCTGTTTTTT
>TRBV5-1|once|TRBD2|TRBJ2-3
CASSLEGLAARIDTQYF
TGCGCCAGCAGCTTGGAGGGACTAGCGGCCCGGATAGATACGCAGTATTTT
>TRBV6-5|.|.|TRBJ2-7
CASSYSGRNYEQYF
TGTGCCAGCAGTTACTCAGGGCGAAACTACGAGCAGTACTTC
>TRBV7-9|.|.|TRBJ2-5
CASSWGTGQETQYF
TGTGCCAGCAGCTGGGGTACAGGGCAAGAGACCCAGTACTTC
>TRBV27|.|.|TRBJ2-7
CASSPQIEPTYEQYF
TGTGCCAGCAGTCCCCAGATTGAGCCTACCTACGAGCAGTACTTC
>TRBV5-4|.|.|TRBJ2-3
CASIPEGKDTQYF
TGTGCCAGCATCCCCGAGGGGAAAGATACGCAGTATTTT
>TRBV27|.|.|TRBJ2-7
CASAAGVEQYF
TGTGCCAGCGCCGCAGGGGTCGAGCAGTACTTC
>TRBV13|.|.|TRBJ1-2
CASSPSTGGGYTF
TGTGCCAGCAGCCCATCAACCGGGGGGGGCTACACCTTC
>TRBV9|.|TRBD2|TRBJ2-3
CASSSRTSGIIGTDTQYF
TGTGCCAGCAGCTCTCGGACTAGCGGGATTATTGGCACAGATACGCAGTATTTT
>TRBV6-6|.|TRBD1|TRBJ2-1
CASSLGQGPYNEQFF
TGTGCCAGCAGCCTCGGACAGGGCCCCTACAATGAGCAGTTCTTC
>TRBV6-1|.|.|TRBJ2-7
CASSLSDSYEQYF
TGTGCCAGCAGCCTCTCTGACTCCTACGAGCAGTACTTC
>TRBV6-6|.|.|TRBJ1-1
CASSYPPTGVDTEAFF
TGTGCCAGCAGTTACCCACCTACAGGAGTAGACACTGAAGCTTTCTTT
>TRBV9|once|.|TRBJ1-4
CASSASGGEEKLFF
TGTGCCAGCAGCGCCTCCGGGGGGGAGGAAAAACTGTTTTTT
>TRBV10-2|.|.|TRBJ1-5
CASSVMQHQPQHF
TGCGCCAGCAGTGTAATGCAGCATCAGCCCCAGCATTTT
>TRBV14|.|TRBD2|TRBJ2-3
CASSLAGGSTDTQYF
TGTGCCAGCAGCCTAGCGGGAGGGAGCACAGATACGCAGTATTTT
>TRBV25-1|.|.|TRBJ2-1
CASSKQGLNEQFF
TGTGCCAGCAGCAAACAGGGTTTGAATGAGCAGTTCTTC
>TRBV11-2|.|.|TRBJ2-7
CASSLGDRTQGRNEQYF
TGTGCCAGCAGCTTAGGAGATCGGACACAGGGGAGGAACGAGCAGTACTTC
>TRBV5-6|.|.|TRBJ1-5
CASSLQYGAISDF
TGTGCCAGCAGCTTGCAGTACGGTGCTATTTCCGATTTT
>TRBV5-3|.|TRBD2|TRBJ2-1
CARRHRNGVRYELAGVRNEQFF
TGTGCCAGACGCCACCGCAACGGGGTCCGGTACGAACTAGCGGGAGTTCGGAATGAGCAGTTCTTC
>TRBV2|.|TRBD2|TRBJ2-1
CAIGISSGSYNEQFF
TGTGCCATCGGAATCTCTAGCGGCTCCTACAATGAGCAGTTCTTC
>TRBV7-6|once|.|TRBJ2-7
CASSLAGQAYEQYF
TGTGCCAGCAGCTTAGCTGGTCAGGCCTACGAGCAGTACTTC
>TRBV7-8|.|.|TRBJ1-1
CASSLSGAGTEAFF
TGTGCCAGCAGCTTATCAGGGGCAGGCACTGAAGCTTTCTTT
>TRBV7-6|.|.|TRBJ2-7
CANSPSEGPYEQYF
TGTGCCAACTCTCCGAGTGAAGGGCCCTACGAGCAGTACTTC
>TRBV11-2|.|.|TRBJ2-5
CASSLVAVGETQYF
TGTGCCAGCAGCTTAGTAGCGGTGGGAGAGACCCAGTACTTC
>TRBV5-1|.|TRBD1|TRBJ1-5
CASSLYPTGGDSNQPQHF
TGCGCCAGCAGCTTATACCCCACAGGGGGCGATAGCAATCAGCCCCAGCATTTT
>TRBV7-2|.|TRBD2|TRBJ2-2
CASSFKASGSFGELFF
TGTGCCAGCAGCTTTAAGGCTAGCGGGAGTTTCGGGGAGCTGTTTTTT
>TRBV27|.|TRBD2|TRBJ2-5
CASSLAAGARETQYF
TGTGCCAGCAGTTTAGCGGCGGGAGCGCGGGAGACCCAGTACTTC